The 14 T cell receptor beta chains below were found in one sample sequenced in a study of blood T cell repertoires in COVID-19. Libraries were prepared by immunoSEQ multiplex PCR; TCRdb keeps only in-frame clonotypes and omits some of them. Of about 310,000 clones in the sample, around 87% were seen once. The sample consisted of peripheral blood. The receptors were sampled from a man aged 50-60 years with active or convalescent COVID-19.

The rearrangement uses TRBV7-6 and TRBJ2-3, with D possibly TRBD2 on 7 matching bases. V lost 5 bases and J lost 3, with 18 bases in between. The CDR3 has 16 residues. Germline V gene sequence: CDR1 SGHVS, CDR2 FNYEAQ. CDR3 loop: CASSLRRGATTDTQYF. CDR3 in DNA: TGTGCCAGCAGCCTACGCCGGGGGGCCACAACAGATACGCAGTATTTT.

The chain combines TRBV24-1 with TRBJ2-1, with 8 bases aligning to TRBD2. Unmatched junction bases numbered 12, after V lost 5 bases and J lost 7 bases. Germline values: CDR1 KGHDR, CDR2 SFDVKD. This CDR3 is built from 16 residues. The DNA for the CDR3 is TGTGCCACCAGTGCAGGAGCGGGGGCCGCGGGTAATGAGCAGTTCTTC. Translation gives CATSAGAGAAGNEQFF.

V is TRBV6-5 and J is TRBJ1-4; possibly TRBD1 for D (5 bases). The CDR3 is made up of 15 amino acids. The V gene's germline CDR1 is MNHEY and CDR2 SVGAGI. Between the trimmed V and J ends, which lost 2 bases and 8 bases, there was a span of 15 bases. This CDR3 is CASSYRGERGEKLFF. In nucleotides, the CDR3 is TGTGCCAGCAGTTACCGTGGGGAAAGGGGAGAAAAACTGTTTTTT.

The chain employs TRBV6-6 and TRBJ2-7; D gene ambiguous. Between the trimmed V and J ends, which lost 5 bases and 3 bases, there was a span of 11 bases. The CDR3 has 13 residues. Per germline, CDR1 MNHNY and CDR2 SVGAGI (reference sequence). CDR3 in DNA: TGTGCCAGCAGTATCGGGTCGGACTACGAGCAGTACTTC. Its translation is CASSIGSDYEQYF.

There are a few counts of this clone. V and J are TRBV30 and TRBJ1-1, with D perhaps matching TRBD1 (5 bases). Germline V lookup: CDR1 GTSNPN, CDR2 SVGIG (reference sequence). Trimming stripped 5 bases from V and 1 base from J, with 14 bases between. The CDR3 has 14 amino acids. This CDR3 reads CAWATETENTEAFF. In DNA, the CDR3 is TGTGCCTGGGCAACAGAGACAGAGAACACTGAAGCTTTCTTT.

The chain is built from TRBV12-3 or TRBV12-4 and TRBJ1-3, with D unclear. The CDR3 runs 12 residues. Trimming took 7 bases from V and 8 from J, leaving 12 bases between them. CDR3 DNA: TGTGCCAGCACCACTTCCCCTGACACCATATATTTT. This sequence encodes CASTTSPDTIYF.

The chain has TRBV4-1 and TRBJ1-1; 7 bases fit TRBD1. The CDR3 extends over 16 amino acids. Germline assignment: CDR1 MGHRA and CDR2 YSYEKL. V shed 2 bases and J 0 bases; nucleotides not matched to a gene: 6. The CDR3 sequence is CASSQNRDSLNTEAFF. CDR3 nucleotide sequence: TGCGCCAGCAGCCAAAACCGGGACAGTTTGAACACTGAAGCTTTCTTT.

The gene calls are TRBV29-1 and TRBJ1-4; TRBD1 matches at 10 bases. After removal of 7 bases from V and 7 bases from J, the junction contained 6 bases not matched to a gene. Germline CDR1 reads SQVTM; CDR2 reads ANQGSEA. CDR3 size: 13 residues. The CDR3 region is CSAGGQGFEKLFF. CDR3 DNA sequence: TGCAGCGCTGGGGGACAGGGGTTTGAAAAACTGTTTTTT.

The CDR3 is CASSLLVRGTSGNEQYF. CDR3 nucleotides: TGTGCCAGCAGTTTGCTCGTCAGGGGGACTAGCGGGAACGAGCAGTACTTC. The rearrangement uses TRBV28 and TRBJ2-7, with TRBD2 matching 13 bases. J was trimmed by 5 bases and V by 3 bases; bases with no gene match: 10. This CDR3 has 17 amino acids. The germline gives CDR1 MDHEN, CDR2 SYDVKM. Together with reference TRBV28 and TRBJ2-7, the CDR3 gives the full variable domain: DVKVTQSSRYLVKRTGEKVFLECVQDMDHENMFWYRQDPGLGLRLIYFSYDVKMKEKGDIPEGYSVSREKKERFSLILESASTNQTSMYLCASSLLVRGTSGNEQYFGPGTRLTVT.

V and J are TRBV7-2 and TRBJ2-6; D is uncertain. Per the germline V gene, CDR1 is SGHTA and CDR2 is FQGNSA. This CDR3 comprises 15 residues. V gave up 5 bases and J gave up 0 bases, with 8 bases separating them. The CDR3 coding sequence is TGTGCCAGCAGCCCTCGGTACTCTGGGGCCAACGTCCTGACTTTC. Translated: CASSPRYSGANVLTF.

CDR3 sequence: CASTPLGLAGGNNEQFF. CDR3 sequence (DNA): TGTGCCAGCACTCCCCTGGGACTAGCGGGAGGAAACAATGAGCAGTTCTTC. The chain uses TRBV27 and TRBJ2-1, with 15 bases lining up with TRBD2. Trimming removed 7 bases from V and 5 bases from J; junction bases left unmatched: 9. The germline gives CDR1 MNHEY, CDR2 SMNVEV (reference sequence). The CDR3 is 17 amino acids.

The V gene is TRBV9, the J gene TRBJ2-1; 8 positions match TRBD2. With 0 bases clipped from V and 3 bases from J, the junction kept 2 bases outside the gene matches. The length of the CDR3 is 15 residues. CDR1 and CDR2 from the germline V gene are SGDLS and YYNGEE. The CDR3 loop is CASSVGLAYYNEQFF. The CDR3 nucleotides are TGTGCCAGCAGCGTAGGACTAGCGTACTACAATGAGCAGTTCTTC.

The chain's CDR3 is CAISEQTARGGYTF. The CDR3 region has the DNA TGTGCCATCAGTGAGCAGACAGCAAGGGGTGGCTACACCTTC. The chain links TRBV10-3 to TRBJ1-2, with D possibly matching TRBD1 (5 bases). Per germline, CDR1 ENHRY and CDR2 SYGVKD. V was trimmed by 2 bases and J by 7 bases, leaving 14 bases between them. The CDR3 covers 14 residues.

V gene TRBV27 combines with J gene TRBJ2-7; TRBD1 matches at 7 bases. This CDR3 region has 14 residues. Trimming at V came to 4 bases and at J to 2 bases, leaving 5 bases not matched to a gene. Looked up from germline, CDR1 is MNHEY and CDR2 is SMNVEV (reference sequence). Here the CDR3 DNA reads TGTGCCAGCAGTTCTGACAGGGTCGCCTACGAGCAGTACTTC. This encodes CASSSDRVAYEQYF.